This T cell receptor (beta chain) was retrieved from a study of siplizumab effects on memory and regulatory T cells. Researchers maintained the mixed lymphocyte reaction cells in coculture at 37°C for 5 to 7 days. V lost 2 bases and J lost 5; bases outside the gene matches: 2. The CDR3 has 13 amino acids. The germline V gene encodes CDR1 MNHEY and CDR2 SVGAGI. The repertoire was sequenced with immunoSEQ multiplex PCR; TCRdb's copy has only in-frame clones and lacks some. The sample has 15,000 to 20,000 clones, 44% seen once. Remarks on this clone: Its antigen is as yet unknown.

Input material: CFSE-low (dividing) CD4+ T cells sorted from an allogeneic mixed lymphocyte reaction. The receptor was isolated from a human donor in good health; the cells came from an allogeneic mixed lymphocyte reaction. Some clones in this sample may be carry-over from other donors' samples. J is TRBJ2-7 and V is TRBV6-5; TRBD1 matches 8 bases. The CDR3 sequence: CASSYRTGNEQYF. The CDR3 DNA reads TGTGCCAGCAGTTACCGGACAGGGAACGAGCAGTACTTC.